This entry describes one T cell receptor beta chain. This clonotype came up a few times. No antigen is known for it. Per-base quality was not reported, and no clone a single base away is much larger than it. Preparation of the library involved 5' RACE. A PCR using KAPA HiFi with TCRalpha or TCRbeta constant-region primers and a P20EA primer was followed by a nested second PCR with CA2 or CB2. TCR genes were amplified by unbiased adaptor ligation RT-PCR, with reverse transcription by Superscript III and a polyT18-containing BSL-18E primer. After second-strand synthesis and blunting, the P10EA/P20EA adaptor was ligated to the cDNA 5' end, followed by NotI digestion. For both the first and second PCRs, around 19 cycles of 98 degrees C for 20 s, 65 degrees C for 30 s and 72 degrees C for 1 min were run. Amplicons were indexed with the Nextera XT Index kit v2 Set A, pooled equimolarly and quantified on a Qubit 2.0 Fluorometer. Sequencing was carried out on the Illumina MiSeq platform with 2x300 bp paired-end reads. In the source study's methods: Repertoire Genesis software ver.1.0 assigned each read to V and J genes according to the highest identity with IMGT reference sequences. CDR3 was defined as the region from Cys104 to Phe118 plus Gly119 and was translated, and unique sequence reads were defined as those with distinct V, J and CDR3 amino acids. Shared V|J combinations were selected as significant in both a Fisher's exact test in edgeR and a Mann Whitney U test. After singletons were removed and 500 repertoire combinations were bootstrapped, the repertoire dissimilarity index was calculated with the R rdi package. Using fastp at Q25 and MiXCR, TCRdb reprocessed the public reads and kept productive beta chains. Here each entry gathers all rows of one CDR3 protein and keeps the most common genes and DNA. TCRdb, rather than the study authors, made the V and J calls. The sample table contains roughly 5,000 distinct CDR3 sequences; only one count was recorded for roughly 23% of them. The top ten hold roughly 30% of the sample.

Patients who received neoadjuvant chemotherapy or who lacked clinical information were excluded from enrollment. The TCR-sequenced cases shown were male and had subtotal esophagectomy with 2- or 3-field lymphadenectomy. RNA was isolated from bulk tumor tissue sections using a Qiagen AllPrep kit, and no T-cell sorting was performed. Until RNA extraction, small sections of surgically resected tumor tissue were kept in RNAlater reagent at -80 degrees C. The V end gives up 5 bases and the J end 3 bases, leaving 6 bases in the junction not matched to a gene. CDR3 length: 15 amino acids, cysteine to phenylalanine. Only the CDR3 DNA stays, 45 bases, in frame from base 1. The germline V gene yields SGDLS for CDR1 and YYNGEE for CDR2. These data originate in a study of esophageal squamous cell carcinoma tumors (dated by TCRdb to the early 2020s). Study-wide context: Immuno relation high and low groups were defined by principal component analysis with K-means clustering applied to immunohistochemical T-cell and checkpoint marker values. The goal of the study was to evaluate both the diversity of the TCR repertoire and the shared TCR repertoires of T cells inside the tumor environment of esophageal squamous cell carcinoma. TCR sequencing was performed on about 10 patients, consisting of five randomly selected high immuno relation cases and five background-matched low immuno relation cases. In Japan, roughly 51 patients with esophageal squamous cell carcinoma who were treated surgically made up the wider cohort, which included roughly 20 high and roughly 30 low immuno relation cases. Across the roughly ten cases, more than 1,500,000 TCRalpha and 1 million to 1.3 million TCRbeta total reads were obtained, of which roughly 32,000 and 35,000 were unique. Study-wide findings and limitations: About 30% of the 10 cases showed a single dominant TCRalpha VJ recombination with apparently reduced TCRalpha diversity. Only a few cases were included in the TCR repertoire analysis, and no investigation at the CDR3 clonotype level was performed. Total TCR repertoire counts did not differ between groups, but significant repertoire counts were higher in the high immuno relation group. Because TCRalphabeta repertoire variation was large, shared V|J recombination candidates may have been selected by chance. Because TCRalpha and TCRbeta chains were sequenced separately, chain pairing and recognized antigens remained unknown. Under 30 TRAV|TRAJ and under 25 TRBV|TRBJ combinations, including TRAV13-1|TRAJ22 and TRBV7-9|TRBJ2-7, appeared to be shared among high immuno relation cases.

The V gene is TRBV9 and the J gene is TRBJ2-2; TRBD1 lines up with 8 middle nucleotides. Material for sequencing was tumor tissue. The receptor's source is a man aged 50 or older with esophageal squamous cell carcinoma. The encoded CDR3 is CASSSGQGYTGELFF. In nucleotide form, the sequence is TGTGCCAGCAGTTCCGGACAGGGTTACACCGGGGAGCTGTTTTTT.